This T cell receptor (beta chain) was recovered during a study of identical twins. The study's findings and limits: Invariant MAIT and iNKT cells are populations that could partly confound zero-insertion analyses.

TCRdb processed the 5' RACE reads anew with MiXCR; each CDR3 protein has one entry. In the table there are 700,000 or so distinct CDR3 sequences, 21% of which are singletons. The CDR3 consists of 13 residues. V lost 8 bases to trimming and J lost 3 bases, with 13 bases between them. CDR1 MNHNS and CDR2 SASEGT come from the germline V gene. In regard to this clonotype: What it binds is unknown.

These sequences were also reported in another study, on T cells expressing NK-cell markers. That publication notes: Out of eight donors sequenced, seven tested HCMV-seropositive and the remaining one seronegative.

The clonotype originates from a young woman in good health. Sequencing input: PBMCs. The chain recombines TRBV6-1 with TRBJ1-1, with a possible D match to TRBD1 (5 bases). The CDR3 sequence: CASHRSGDTEAFF. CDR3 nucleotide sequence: TGTGCCAGCCACAGGTCCGGGGACACTGAAGCTTTCTTT.